The 22 T cell receptor beta chains below come from one sample, sequenced in a study of cytomegalovirus exposure and HLA in healthy donors. PCR primers comprised 60 Vbeta and 13 Jbeta primers. Produced via immunoSEQ multiplex PCR; TCRdb's table is partial and in-frame only. This table holds about 130,000 clones, over 70% found once. Source material: PBMCs. These receptors were obtained from a woman between 18 and 29 years old in good health and CMV-seronegative.

This clone has only a few counts. CDR3 sequence (DNA): TGTGCCAGCAGCCCGCAGGGGTATGGCGAGCAGTACTTC. It codes for CASSPQGYGEQYF. The chain couples TRBV6-1 to TRBJ2-7; TRBD1 is a possible D gene (6 bases). Trimming removed 6 bases at V and 6 bases at J, with 15 bases between. The CDR3 consists of 13 residues. Germline V gives CDR1 MNHNS, CDR2 SASEGT.

This clone was recorded once. The chain employs TRBV2 and TRBJ2-1; 8 bases are shared with TRBD1. Trimming removed 4 bases from V and 8 bases from J; junction bases left unmatched: 4. Germline values: CDR1 SNHLY, CDR2 FYNNEI. The CDR3 loop spans 13 amino acids. CDR3 sequence: CASSGGQDDEQFF. The CDR3 DNA is TGTGCCAGCAGTGGGGGACAGGACGATGAGCAGTTCTTC.

The genes are TRBV7-8 and TRBJ1-1, with D tentatively TRBD1 (6 bases). The germline CDR1 and CDR2 sequences are SGHVS and FQNEAQ. This CDR3 has 16 amino acids. V was clipped by 2 bases and J by 1 base, with 14 bases between them. The CDR3 protein is CASSLTLQGPNTEAFF. CDR3 in DNA: TGTGCCAGCAGCTTAACCCTACAGGGCCCGAACACTGAAGCTTTCTTT.

The chain joins TRBV27 to TRBJ1-1; D possibly corresponds to TRBD1 (6 bases). Germline assignment: CDR1 MNHEY and CDR2 SMNVEV (reference sequence). V lost 1 base and J lost 1, with 13 bases in between. This CDR3 has 16 residues. CDR3 bases: TGTGCCAGCAGTTTATTGGCTACAGGGCAGAACACTGAAGCTTTCTTT. Translation: CASSLLATGQNTEAFF.

V is TRBV11-2 and J is TRBJ2-7; D gene ambiguous. Germline CDR1 is SGHAT and CDR2 is FQNNGV. V was shortened by 0 bases and J by 5 bases, with 11 bases between the two germline ends. The CDR3 has 14 residues. CDR3 loop: CASSLEVSLDEQYF. CDR3 coding DNA: TGTGCCAGCAGCTTAGAGGTTAGCTTGGACGAGCAGTACTTC.

The chain couples TRBV6-1 to TRBJ1-4, with TRBD1 as a possible D gene (6 bases). The germline gives CDR1 MNHNS, CDR2 SASEGT. This CDR3 is 15 amino acids long. Deletions cut 11 bases from V and 8 bases from J, with 24 bases between. Here the CDR3 DNA reads TGTGCCGGAGGTACTACAGGGACCTTCAAGGAAAAACTGTTTTTT. It yields the protein CAGGTTGTFKEKLFF.

This clone has just one count. The chain employs TRBV5-1 and TRBJ1-1; D is undetermined. There are 14 residues in the CDR3. The germline V and J ends were trimmed by 1 base and 0 bases, with 7 bases remaining between them. Germline V gene sequence: CDR1 SGHRS, CDR2 YFSETQ. The CDR3, as DNA: TGCGCCAGCAGCTTGCAGGTGCTGAACACTGAAGCTTTCTTT. Translation gives CASSLQVLNTEAFF.

The chain has TRBV19 and TRBJ2-1; 10 bases line up with TRBD2. The CDR3 consists of 14 residues. Germline CDR1 reads LNHDA; CDR2 reads SQIVND (reference sequence). After removal of 3 bases from V and 7 bases from J, the junction contained 3 bases not matched to a gene. The CDR3 sequence is CASSMTSGLNEQFF. The CDR3 DNA reads as TGTGCCAGTAGTATGACTAGCGGGCTTAATGAGCAGTTCTTC.

The sample holds a few counts of this clone. This chain joins TRBV19 and TRBJ1-1; D gene ambiguous. Germline CDR1 is LNHDA and CDR2 is SQIVND (reference sequence). This CDR3 is 12 amino acids long. Written as DNA, the CDR3 is TGTGCGGTACAATCAGGGAACACTGAAGCTTTCTTT. Its protein is CAVQSGNTEAFF. The full variable domain, rest sourced from reference TRBV19 and TRBJ1-1, is DGGITQSPKYLFRKEGQNVTLSCEQNLNHDAMYWYRQDPGQGLRLIYYSQIVNDFQKGDIAEGYSVSREKKESFPLTVTSAQKNPTAFYLCAVQSGNTEAFFGQGTRLTVV.

V gene TRBV19 combines with J gene TRBJ1-5; TRBD1 aligns across 7 bases. CDR1 and CDR2 from the germline V gene are LNHDA and SQIVND (reference sequence). The CDR3 loop spans 17 amino acids. Trimming took 3 bases from V and 4 from J; bases not matched to a gene: 12. The CDR3 bases are TGTGCCAGTAGTATGGACAGGCGCCAGCTAGGGAATCAGCCCCAGCATTTT. Its protein product is CASSMDRRQLGNQPQHF. The entire variable domain, with the rest obtained from reference TRBV19 and TRBJ1-5, is as follows: DGGITQSPKYLFRKEGQNVTLSCEQNLNHDAMYWYRQDPGQGLRLIYYSQIVNDFQKGDIAEGYSVSREKKESFPLTVTSAQKNPTAFYLCASSMDRRQLGNQPQHFGDGTRLSIL.

The rearrangement uses TRBV7-8 and TRBJ2-7; maybe TRBD1 (6 bases). Trimming cost V 0 bases and J 1 base, with 10 bases left between them. This CDR3 has 15 amino acids. Germline values: CDR1 SGHVS, CDR2 FQNEAQ. CDR3 nucleotides: TGTGCCAGCAGCTTAGCTGCAGGGGCATCCTACGAGCAGTACTTC. Translation gives CASSLAAGASYEQYF. Based on the CDR3 plus reference TRBV7-8 and TRBJ2-7, the full variable domain is GAGVSQSPRYKVAKRGQDVALRCDPISGHVSLFWYQQALGQGPEFLTYFQNEAQLDKSGLPSDRFFAERPEGSVSTLKIQRTQQEDSAVYLCASSLAAGASYEQYFGPGTRLTVT.

This clone has a handful of counts. The chain is built from TRBV27 and TRBJ2-2; D is perhaps TRBD2 (5 bases). The CDR3 is 15 residues long. Germline lookup yields CDR1 MNHEY and CDR2 SMNVEV (reference sequence). The V end lost 5 bases, the J end lost 6 bases, and 16 bases lay between the germline ends. Written as DNA, the CDR3 is TGTGCCAGCAGTCTTTCGAAGAGGGCCTCCGGGGAGCTGTTTTTT. It codes for CASSLSKRASGELFF.

This chain links TRBV19 with TRBJ2-7; the D gene is possibly TRBD2 (6 bases). V was trimmed by 1 base and J by 1 base, leaving 11 bases between them. This CDR3 is 15 amino acids long. Germline-derived CDR1 and CDR2 are LNHDA and SQIVND (reference sequence). As DNA, the CDR3 is TGTGCCAGTAGTATAGGGGGGGACCGATCCTACGAGCAGTACTTC. It codes for CASSIGGDRSYEQYF.

This chain connects TRBV5-1 to TRBJ2-1, with TRBD2 identical over 10 bases. The V and J ends lost 4 bases and 7 bases, in that order; junction bases with no gene match: 8. CDR1 and CDR2 from the germline V gene are SGHRS and YFSETQ. The CDR3 is 15 amino acids. CDR3 sequence reads: CASSITSGNFNEQFF. CDR3 sequence (DNA): TGCGCCAGCAGCATTACTAGCGGGAATTTTAATGAGCAGTTCTTC.

This sequence joins TRBV19 and TRBJ1-5, with 8 bases aligning to TRBD1. CDR3 length: 13 residues. Trimming at V came to 7 bases and at J to 4 bases, leaving 3 bases not matched to a gene. The V gene's germline CDR1 is LNHDA and CDR2 SQIVND (reference sequence). The CDR3, as DNA: TGTGCCAGTAACCGGGACAGGAATCAGCCCCAGCATTTT. Translating it yields CASNRDRNQPQHF.

The chain links TRBV7-8 to TRBJ2-5; 7 nucleotides agree with TRBD2. Germline V gene lookup returns CDR1 SGHVS and CDR2 FQNEAQ. V shed 1 base, J shed 4 bases, and the junction held 12 bases outside the gene matches. The CDR3 runs 17 residues. For the CDR3, the DNA is TGTGCCAGCAGCTTAGTGGGCGGGAGAGGTGGGATAGAGACCCAGTACTTC. Amino acids: CASSLVGGRGGIETQYF.

The chain has TRBV6-5 and TRBJ2-5; 8 bases map to TRBD2. The ends lost 4 bases at V and 3 bases at J; junction bases unmatched: 7. CDR3 length equals 15 residues. Germline CDR1 and CDR2: MNHEY and SVGAGI. This CDR3 reads CASSSGGAEKETQYF. As DNA, the CDR3 is TGTGCCAGCAGTTCCGGGGGGGCGGAAAAAGAGACCCAGTACTTC.

The rearrangement uses TRBV5-6 and TRBJ2-5; 12 bases match TRBD2. Germline V CDR1 and CDR2: SGHDT, YYEEEE. J gave up 5 bases and V 0 bases, and 2 bases lay outside the gene matches. The CDR3 is 15 residues long. The CDR3 region has the DNA TGTGCCAGCAGCTTGGCTGGACTAGCGGGGGAGACCCAGTACTTC. Its protein product is CASSLAGLAGETQYF. The whole variable domain, remainder taken from reference TRBV5-6 and TRBJ2-5, is DAGVTQSPTHLIKTRGQQVTLRCSPKSGHDTVSWYQQALGQGPQFIFQYYEEEERQRGNFPDRFSGHQFPNYSSELNVNALLLGDSALYLCASSLAGLAGETQYFGPGTRLLVL.

This clone came up a few times. This chain joins TRBV15 and TRBJ1-4, with a possible D match to TRBD1 (5 bases). The germline V gene encodes CDR1 LNHNV and CDR2 YYDKDF (reference sequence). Trimming stripped 1 base from V and 4 bases from J, with 10 bases between. The CDR3 is made up of 15 amino acids. The CDR3 DNA reads TGTGCCACCAGCAGAGTTAGACAGTTTAATGAAAAACTGTTTTTT. Protein: CATSRVRQFNEKLFF.

The V gene is TRBV5-4, the J gene TRBJ1-2, with 8 bases aligning to TRBD1. V was pared by 0 bases and J by 5 bases, with 6 bases of the junction left unmatched. The CDR3 covers 15 residues. CDR1 and CDR2 (germline): SGHNT, YYREEE (reference sequence). The CDR3 bases are TGTGCCAGCAGCTTGGAGGGACAGGCGGTATATGGCTACACCTTC. This encodes CASSLEGQAVYGYTF.

This rearrangement joins TRBV30 to TRBJ2-7, with 7 bases aligning to TRBD1. Germline V gene lookup returns CDR1 GTSNPN and CDR2 SVGIG (reference sequence). The CDR3 extends over 12 amino acids. With 8 bases clipped from V and 2 bases from J, the junction kept 6 bases outside the gene matches. The CDR3 is CATLTGPYEQYF. The CDR3 DNA reads as TGTGCCACCTTGACAGGGCCCTACGAGCAGTACTTC.

This clone was seen more than once but under ten times. The V call is TRBV5-4, the J call TRBJ2-7; 7 bases align to TRBD1. V shed 4 bases, J shed 4 bases, and the junction held 8 bases outside the gene matches. This CDR3 has 14 amino acids. The germline gives CDR1 SGHNT, CDR2 YYREEE (reference sequence). The CDR3 spells CASSIDREKYEQYF. The CDR3 DNA reads TGTGCCAGCAGCATTGACAGGGAGAAGTACGAGCAGTACTTC.